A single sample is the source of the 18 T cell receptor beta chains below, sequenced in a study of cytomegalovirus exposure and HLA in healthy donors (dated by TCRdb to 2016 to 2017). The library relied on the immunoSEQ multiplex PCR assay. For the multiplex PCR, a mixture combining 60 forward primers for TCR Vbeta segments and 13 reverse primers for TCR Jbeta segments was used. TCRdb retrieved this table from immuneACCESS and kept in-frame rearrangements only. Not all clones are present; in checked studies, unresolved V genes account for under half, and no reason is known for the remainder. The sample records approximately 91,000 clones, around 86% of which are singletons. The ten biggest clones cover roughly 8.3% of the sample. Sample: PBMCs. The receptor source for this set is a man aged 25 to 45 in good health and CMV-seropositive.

As DNA, the CDR3 is TGTGCCAGCAGCGGACCGGGGACATCTCCCTACGAGCAGTACTTC. Its protein product is CASSGPGTSPYEQYF. The V and J genes are TRBV11-2 and TRBJ2-7; the D gene is possibly TRBD1 (6 bases). The germline V and J ends were trimmed by 5 bases and 2 bases, with 16 bases remaining between them. Germline values: CDR1 SGHAT, CDR2 FQNNGV. There are 15 residues in the CDR3.

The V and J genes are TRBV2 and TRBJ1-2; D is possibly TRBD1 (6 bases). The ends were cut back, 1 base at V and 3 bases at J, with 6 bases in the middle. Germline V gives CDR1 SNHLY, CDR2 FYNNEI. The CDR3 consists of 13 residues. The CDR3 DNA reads TGTGCCAGCAGTGAAGGACAGGACTATGGCTACACCTTC. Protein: CASSEGQDYGYTF.

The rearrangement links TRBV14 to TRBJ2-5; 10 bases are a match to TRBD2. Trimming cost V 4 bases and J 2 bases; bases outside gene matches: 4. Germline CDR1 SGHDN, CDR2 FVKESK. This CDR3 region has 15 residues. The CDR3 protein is CASSRASGRQETQYF. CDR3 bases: TGTGCCAGCAGCCGTGCTAGCGGGAGACAAGAGACCCAGTACTTC.

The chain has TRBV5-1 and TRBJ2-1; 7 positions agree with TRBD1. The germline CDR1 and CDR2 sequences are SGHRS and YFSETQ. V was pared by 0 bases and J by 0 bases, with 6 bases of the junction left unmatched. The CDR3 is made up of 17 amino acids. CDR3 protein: CASSLAVGDSSYNEQFF. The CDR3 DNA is TGCGCCAGCAGCTTGGCCGTGGGGGACAGCTCCTACAATGAGCAGTTCTTC.

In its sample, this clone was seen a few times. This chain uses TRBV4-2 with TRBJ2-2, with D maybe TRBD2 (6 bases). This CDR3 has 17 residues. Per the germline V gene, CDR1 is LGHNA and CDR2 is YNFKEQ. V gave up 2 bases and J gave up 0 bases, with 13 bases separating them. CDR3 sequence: CASSQLSGTSNTGELFF. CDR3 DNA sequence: TGTGCCAGCAGCCAACTATCCGGGACTTCGAACACCGGGGAGCTGTTTTTT.

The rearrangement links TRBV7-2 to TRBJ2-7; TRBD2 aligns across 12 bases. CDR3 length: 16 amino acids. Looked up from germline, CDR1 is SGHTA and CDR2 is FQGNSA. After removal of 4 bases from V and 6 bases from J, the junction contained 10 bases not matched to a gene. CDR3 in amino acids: CASSSSSGRAGSEQYF. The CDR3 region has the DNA TGTGCCAGCAGCTCCTCTAGCGGGAGGGCCGGGAGCGAGCAGTACTTC.

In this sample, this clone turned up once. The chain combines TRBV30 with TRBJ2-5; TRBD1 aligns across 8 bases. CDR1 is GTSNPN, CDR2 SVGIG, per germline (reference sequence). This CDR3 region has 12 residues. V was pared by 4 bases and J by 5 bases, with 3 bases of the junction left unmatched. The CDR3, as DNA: TGTGCCTGGACAGGGGGCGGGGAGACCCAGTACTTC. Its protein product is CAWTGGGETQYF.

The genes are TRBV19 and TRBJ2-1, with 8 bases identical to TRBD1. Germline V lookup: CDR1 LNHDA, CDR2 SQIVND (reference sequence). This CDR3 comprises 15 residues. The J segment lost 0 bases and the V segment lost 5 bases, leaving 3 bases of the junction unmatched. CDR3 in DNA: TGTGCCAGTAGTCCAGGGGGCCCCTCCTACAATGAGCAGTTCTTC. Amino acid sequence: CASSPGGPSYNEQFF.

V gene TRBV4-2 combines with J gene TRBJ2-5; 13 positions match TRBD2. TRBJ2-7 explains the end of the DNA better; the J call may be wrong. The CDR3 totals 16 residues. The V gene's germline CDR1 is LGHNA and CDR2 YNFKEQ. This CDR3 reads CASSQGLAGGDYEQYF. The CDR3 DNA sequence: TGTGCCAGCAGCCAAGGACTAGCGGGAGGCGACTACGAGCAGTACTTC.

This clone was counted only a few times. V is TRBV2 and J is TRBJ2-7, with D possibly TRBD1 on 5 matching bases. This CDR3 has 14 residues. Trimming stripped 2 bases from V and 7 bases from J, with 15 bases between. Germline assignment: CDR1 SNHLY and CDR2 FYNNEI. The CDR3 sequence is CASSETPGLGEQYF. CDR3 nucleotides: TGTGCCAGCAGTGAAACCCCAGGGTTGGGGGAGCAGTACTTC.

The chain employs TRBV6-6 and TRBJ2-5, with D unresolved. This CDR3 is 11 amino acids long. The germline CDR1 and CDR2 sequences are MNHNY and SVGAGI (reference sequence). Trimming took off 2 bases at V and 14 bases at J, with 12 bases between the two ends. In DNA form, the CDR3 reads TGTGCCAGCAGTTACGGGCAGGCAAAATACTTC. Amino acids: CASSYGQAKYF.

CDR3: CASSLRRELGYTF. The CDR3 nucleotides read TGTGCCAGCAGCTTGAGGAGGGAATTAGGCTACACCTTC. The rearrangement uses TRBV5-8 and TRBJ1-2, with no clear D. Germline CDR1 is SGHTS and CDR2 is YDEGEE. The V and J ends lost 1 base and 8 bases respectively, with 12 bases between them. The length of the CDR3 is 13 residues.

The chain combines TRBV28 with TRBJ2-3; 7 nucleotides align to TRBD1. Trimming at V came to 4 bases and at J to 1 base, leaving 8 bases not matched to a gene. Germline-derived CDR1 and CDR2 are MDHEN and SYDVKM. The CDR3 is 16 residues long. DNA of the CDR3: TGTGCCAGCAGTTGTAAGGGGGCCCCCTGCACAGATACGCAGTATTTT. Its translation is CASSCKGAPCTDTQYF. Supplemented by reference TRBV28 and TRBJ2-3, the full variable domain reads DVKVTQSSRYLVKRTGEKVFLECVQDMDHENMFWYRQDPGLGLRLIYFSYDVKMKEKGDIPEGYSVSREKKERFSLILESASTNQTSMYLCASSCKGAPCTDTQYFGPGTRLTVL.

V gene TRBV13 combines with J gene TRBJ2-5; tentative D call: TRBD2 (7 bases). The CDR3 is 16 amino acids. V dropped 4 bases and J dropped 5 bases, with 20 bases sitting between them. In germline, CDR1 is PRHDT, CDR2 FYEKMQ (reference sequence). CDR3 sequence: CASSSRGAGGPETQYF. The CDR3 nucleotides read TGTGCCAGCAGCTCCCGGGGAGCCGGGGGGCCGGAGACCCAGTACTTC.

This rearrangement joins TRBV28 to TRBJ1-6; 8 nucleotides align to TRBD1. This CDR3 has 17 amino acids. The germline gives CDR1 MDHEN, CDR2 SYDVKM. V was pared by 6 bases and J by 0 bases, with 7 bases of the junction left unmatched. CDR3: CASRDRDSSSYNSPLHF. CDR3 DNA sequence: TGTGCCAGCAGGGACAGGGATTCGAGCTCCTATAATTCACCCCTCCACTTT.

CDR3 sequence: CASSPTNLRELLGYTF. In nucleotides, the CDR3 is TGTGCCAGCAGCCCCACGAACCTACGGGAACTTCTTGGCTACACCTTC. J is TRBJ1-2 and V is TRBV7-9; D is uncertain. The germline V and J ends were trimmed by 5 bases and 7 bases, with 23 bases remaining between them. CDR1 is SEHNR, CDR2 FQNEAQ, per germline (reference sequence). There are 16 residues in the CDR3.

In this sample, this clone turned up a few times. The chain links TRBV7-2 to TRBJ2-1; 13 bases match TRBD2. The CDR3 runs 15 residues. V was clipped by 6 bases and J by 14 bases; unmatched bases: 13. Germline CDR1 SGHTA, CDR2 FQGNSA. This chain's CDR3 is CASSSTGGLAGTKFF. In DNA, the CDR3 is TGTGCCAGCAGTTCCACAGGGGGACTAGCGGGGACTAAGTTCTTC.

The CDR3 DNA reads as TGCGCCAGCAGCTTGGAAGGGGGGGGTACGCAGTATTTT. Its translation: CASSLEGGGTQYF. The V call is TRBV5-1, the J call TRBJ2-3, with D tentatively TRBD2 (7 bases). V was clipped by 0 bases and J by 8 bases, with 10 bases between them. Per germline, CDR1 SGHRS and CDR2 YFSETQ. This CDR3 comprises 13 residues.